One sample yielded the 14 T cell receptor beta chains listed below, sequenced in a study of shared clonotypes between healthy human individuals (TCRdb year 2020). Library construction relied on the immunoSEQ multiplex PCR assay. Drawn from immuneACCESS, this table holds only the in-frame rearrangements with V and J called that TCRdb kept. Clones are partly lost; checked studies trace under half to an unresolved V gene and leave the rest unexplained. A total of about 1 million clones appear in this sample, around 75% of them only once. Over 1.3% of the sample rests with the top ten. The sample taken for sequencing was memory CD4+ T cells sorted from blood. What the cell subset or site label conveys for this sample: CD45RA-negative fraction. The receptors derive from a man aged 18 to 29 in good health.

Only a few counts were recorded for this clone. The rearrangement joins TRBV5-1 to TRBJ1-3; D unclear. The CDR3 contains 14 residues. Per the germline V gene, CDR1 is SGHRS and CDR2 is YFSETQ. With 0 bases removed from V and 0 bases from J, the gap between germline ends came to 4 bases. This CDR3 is CASSLDSSGNTIYF. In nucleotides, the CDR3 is TGCGCCAGCAGCTTGGACAGCTCTGGAAACACCATATATTTT. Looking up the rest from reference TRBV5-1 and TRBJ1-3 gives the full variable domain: KAGVTQTPRYLIKTRGQQVTLSCSPISGHRSVSWYQQTPGQGLQFLFEYFSETQRNKGNFPGRFSGRQFSNSRSEMNVSTLELGDSALYLCASSLDSSGNTIYFGEGSWLTVV.

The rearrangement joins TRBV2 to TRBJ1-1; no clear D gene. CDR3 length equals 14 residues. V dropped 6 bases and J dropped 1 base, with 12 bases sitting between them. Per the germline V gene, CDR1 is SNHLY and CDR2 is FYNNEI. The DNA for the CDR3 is TGTGCCAGCAGCCCCGCCGGGCAGAACACTGAAGCTTTCTTT. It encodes CASSPAGQNTEAFF.

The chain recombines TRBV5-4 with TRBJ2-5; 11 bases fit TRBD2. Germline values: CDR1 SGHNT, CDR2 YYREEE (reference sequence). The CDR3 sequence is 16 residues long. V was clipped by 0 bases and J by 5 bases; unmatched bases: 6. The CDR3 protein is CASSLVSGGALETQYF. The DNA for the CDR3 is TGTGCCAGCAGCTTGGTTAGCGGGGGGGCCTTGGAGACCCAGTACTTC.

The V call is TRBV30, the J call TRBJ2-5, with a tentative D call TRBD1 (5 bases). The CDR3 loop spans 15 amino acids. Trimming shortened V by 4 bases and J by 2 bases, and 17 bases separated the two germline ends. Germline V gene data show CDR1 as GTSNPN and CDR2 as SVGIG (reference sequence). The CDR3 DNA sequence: TGTGCCTGGAAAGCTACAGGCAAACTACAAGAGACCCAGTACTTC. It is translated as CAWKATGKLQETQYF.

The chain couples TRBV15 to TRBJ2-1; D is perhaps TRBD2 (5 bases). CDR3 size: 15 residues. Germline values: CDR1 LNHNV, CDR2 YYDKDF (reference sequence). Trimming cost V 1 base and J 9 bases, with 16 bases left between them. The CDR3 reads CATSRATSLPSEQFF. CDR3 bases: TGTGCCACCAGCAGAGCCACTAGTCTACCCTCTGAGCAGTTCTTC.

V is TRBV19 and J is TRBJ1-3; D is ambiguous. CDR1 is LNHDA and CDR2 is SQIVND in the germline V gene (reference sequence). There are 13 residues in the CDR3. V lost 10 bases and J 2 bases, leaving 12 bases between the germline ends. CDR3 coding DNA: TGTGCCACCCAAGAGGGTGCTGGAAACACCATATATTTT. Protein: CATQEGAGNTIYF. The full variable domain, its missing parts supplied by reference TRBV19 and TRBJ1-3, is DGGITQSPKYLFRKEGQNVTLSCEQNLNHDAMYWYRQDPGQGLRLIYYSQIVNDFQKGDIAEGYSVSREKKESFPLTVTSAQKNPTAFYLCATQEGAGNTIYFGEGSWLTVV.

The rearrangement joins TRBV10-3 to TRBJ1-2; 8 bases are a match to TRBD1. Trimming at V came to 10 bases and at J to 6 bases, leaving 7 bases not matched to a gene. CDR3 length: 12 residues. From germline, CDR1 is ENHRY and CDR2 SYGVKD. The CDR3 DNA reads TGTGCCACCCTGACAGGGGATCATGGCTACACCTTC. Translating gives CATLTGDHGYTF.

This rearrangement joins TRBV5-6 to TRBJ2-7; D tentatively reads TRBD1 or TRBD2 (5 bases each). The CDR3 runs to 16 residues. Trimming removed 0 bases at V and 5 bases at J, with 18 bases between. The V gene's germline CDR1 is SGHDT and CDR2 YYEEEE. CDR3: CASSLGGTGLLHEQYF. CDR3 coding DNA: TGTGCCAGCAGCTTGGGAGGGACGGGCTTATTGCACGAGCAGTACTTC.

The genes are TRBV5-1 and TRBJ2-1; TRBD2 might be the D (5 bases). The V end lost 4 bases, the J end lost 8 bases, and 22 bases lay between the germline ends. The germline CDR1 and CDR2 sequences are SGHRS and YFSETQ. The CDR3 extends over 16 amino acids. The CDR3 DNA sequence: TGCGCCAGCAGCGATCCCGGGAAAGTGTCGGCAGATGAGCAGTTCTTC. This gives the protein CASSDPGKVSADEQFF.

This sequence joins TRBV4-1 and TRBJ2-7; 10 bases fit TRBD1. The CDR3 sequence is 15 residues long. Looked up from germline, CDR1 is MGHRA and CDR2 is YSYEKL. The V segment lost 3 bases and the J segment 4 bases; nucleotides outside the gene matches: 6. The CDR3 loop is CASSQGQGREYEQYF. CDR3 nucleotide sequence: TGCGCCAGCAGCCAGGGACAGGGGAGGGAGTACGAGCAGTACTTC.

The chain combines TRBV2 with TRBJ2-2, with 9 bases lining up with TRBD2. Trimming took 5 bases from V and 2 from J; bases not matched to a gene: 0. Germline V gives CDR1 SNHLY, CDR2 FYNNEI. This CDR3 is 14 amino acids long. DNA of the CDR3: TGTGCCAGCAGTCTAGCGGGAAACACCGGGGAGCTGTTTTTT. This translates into CASSLAGNTGELFF.

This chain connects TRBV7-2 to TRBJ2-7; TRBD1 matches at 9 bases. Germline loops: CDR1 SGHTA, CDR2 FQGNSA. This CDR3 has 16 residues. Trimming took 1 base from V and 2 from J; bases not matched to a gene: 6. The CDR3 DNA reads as TGTGCCAGCAGCTTAGGGATGGGACAGGGAACCTACGAGCAGTACTTC. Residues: CASSLGMGQGTYEQYF.

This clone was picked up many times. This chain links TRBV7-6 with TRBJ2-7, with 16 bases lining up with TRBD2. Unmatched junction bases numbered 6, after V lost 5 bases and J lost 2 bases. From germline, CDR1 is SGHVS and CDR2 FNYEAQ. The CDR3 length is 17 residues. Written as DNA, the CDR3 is TGTGCCAGCAGCCCCGGGACTAGCGGGAGGGTTCCCTACGAGCAGTACTTC. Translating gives CASSPGTSGRVPYEQYF.

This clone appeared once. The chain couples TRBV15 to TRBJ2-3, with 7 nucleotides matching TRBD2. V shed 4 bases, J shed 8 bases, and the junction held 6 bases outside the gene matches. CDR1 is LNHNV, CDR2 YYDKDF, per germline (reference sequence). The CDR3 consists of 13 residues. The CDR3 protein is CATSTQTGGTQYF. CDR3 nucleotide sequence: TGTGCCACCAGCACCCAGACGGGGGGTACGCAGTATTTT.